These T cell receptor beta chains were read from a single sample in a study of shared clonotypes between healthy human individuals. TCRdb's table, derived via immunoSEQ multiplex PCR, lists solely in-frame clones and lacks some. Among some 2,000,000 clones listed, about 94% were seen once. The sequenced material came from naive CD4+ T cells sorted from blood. The receptors derive from a man younger than 30 in good health. The CDR3 runs from the conserved cysteine through the conserved F or W. A D gene is named only where the DNA matches it firmly. Clone size is stated in some rows and not others, as once, few, many or a class when expanded.

clone_size: -; d_call: TRBD1; j_call: TRBJ1-1; v_call: TRBV30; cdr3_aa: CAWSRQGSTEAFF; cdr3_nt: TGTGCCTGGAGTCGACAGGGGTCCACTGAAGCTTTCTTT
clone_size: -; d_call: -; j_call: TRBJ2-7; v_call: TRBV2; cdr3_aa: CASSIGQGAYEQYF; cdr3_nt: TGTGCCAGCTCAATCGGGCAGGGTGCTTACGAGCAGTACTTC
clone_size: -; d_call: -; j_call: TRBJ2-5; v_call: TRBV18; cdr3_aa: CASSLRGQETQYF; cdr3_nt: TGTGCCAGCTCCCTCCGAGGGCAAGAGACCCAGTACTTC
clone_size: -; d_call: TRBD1; j_call: TRBJ2-2; v_call: TRBV15; cdr3_aa: CATSSEPRGQVELFF; cdr3_nt: TGTGCCACCAGCAGTGAACCGAGAGGACAGGTGGAGCTGTTTTTT
clone_size: -; d_call: -; j_call: TRBJ1-4; v_call: TRBV18; cdr3_aa: CASSPERLSEKLFF; cdr3_nt: TGTGCCAGCTCACCCGAGAGGCTGAGTGAAAAACTGTTTTTT
clone_size: few; d_call: -; j_call: TRBJ2-5; v_call: TRBV4-1; cdr3_aa: CASSRGRGVETQYF; cdr3_nt: TGCGCCAGCAGCCGAGGCAGGGGAGTGGAGACCCAGTACTTC
clone_size: -; d_call: TRBD2; j_call: TRBJ2-3; v_call: TRBV7-9; cdr3_aa: CASSLATPRGGDTQYF; cdr3_nt: TGTGCCAGCAGCTTAGCAACCCCCCGGGGGGGAGATACGCAGTATTTT
clone_size: -; d_call: TRBD1; j_call: TRBJ2-1; v_call: TRBV6-1; cdr3_aa: CASVARDRQIGYKFF; cdr3_nt: TGTGCCAGCGTTGCCCGGGACAGGCAAATTGGATACAAGTTCTTC
clone_size: -; d_call: -; j_call: TRBJ2-3; v_call: TRBV6-5; cdr3_aa: CASSYLGADTQYF; cdr3_nt: TGTGCCAGCAGTTACTTGGGGGCAGATACGCAGTATTTT
clone_size: -; d_call: -; j_call: TRBJ1-5; v_call: TRBV10-2; cdr3_aa: CASSEWRYSNQPQHF; cdr3_nt: TGCGCCAGCAGTGAGTGGCGGTATAGCAATCAGCCCCAGCATTTT
clone_size: -; d_call: TRBD1; j_call: TRBJ2-3; v_call: TRBV15; cdr3_aa: CATSRAMTGGSDTQYF; cdr3_nt: TGTGCCACCAGCAGAGCCATGACAGGGGGGTCAGATACGCAGTATTTT
clone_size: -; d_call: -; j_call: TRBJ1-1; v_call: TRBV30; cdr3_aa: CAWSAMGMATEAFF; cdr3_nt: TGTGCCTGGAGTGCTATGGGTATGGCCACTGAAGCTTTCTTT
clone_size: -; d_call: -; j_call: TRBJ1-2; v_call: TRBV30; cdr3_aa: CAWSRGSGYTF; cdr3_nt: TGTGCCTGGAGCCGGGGATCTGGCTACACCTTC
clone_size: -; d_call: -; j_call: TRBJ2-7; v_call: TRBV29-1; cdr3_aa: CSVEGTAYEQYF; cdr3_nt: TGCAGCGTTGAAGGCACAGCCTACGAGCAGTACTTC
clone_size: -; d_call: TRBD2; j_call: TRBJ2-1; v_call: TRBV9; cdr3_aa: CASNPGLPGNEQFF; cdr3_nt: TGTGCCAGCAATCCGGGACTACCAGGCAATGAGCAGTTCTTC
clone_size: -; d_call: TRBD2; j_call: TRBJ2-3; v_call: TRBV29-1; cdr3_aa: CSVASGGDSTQYF; cdr3_nt: TGCAGCGTTGCTAGCGGGGGGGATAGTACGCAGTATTTT
clone_size: -; d_call: TRBD2; j_call: TRBJ2-4; v_call: TRBV5-4; cdr3_aa: CASSLDASGEKNIQYF; cdr3_nt: TGTGCCAGCAGCTTGGACGCTAGCGGGGAGAAAAACATTCAGTACTTC
clone_size: few; d_call: TRBD1; j_call: TRBJ1-5; v_call: TRBV18; cdr3_aa: CASSPGTGVRQPQHF; cdr3_nt: TGTGCCAGCTCGCCTGGGACAGGGGTGAGGCAGCCCCAGCATTTT
clone_size: -; d_call: -; j_call: TRBJ2-7; v_call: TRBV4-1; cdr3_aa: CASSQASSQGSYEQYF; cdr3_nt: TGCGCCAGCAGCCAAGCTTCGTCCCAAGGCTCCTACGAGCAGTACTTC
clone_size: -; d_call: TRBD2; j_call: TRBJ2-2; v_call: TRBV4-1; cdr3_aa: CASSQENPGTSGGPNTGELFF; cdr3_nt: TGCGCCAGCAGCCAAGAGAATCCCGGGACTAGCGGGGGGCCGAACACCGGGGAGCTGTTTTTT
clone_size: -; d_call: -; j_call: TRBJ1-2; v_call: TRBV25-1; cdr3_aa: CASSSGSGYTF; cdr3_nt: TGTGCCAGCAGTAGTGGGTCTGGCTACACCTTC
clone_size: -; d_call: -; j_call: TRBJ1-1; v_call: TRBV30; cdr3_aa: CAWSVLGSLRTEAFF; cdr3_nt: TGTGCCTGGAGTGTTTTGGGGTCCCTGAGGACTGAAGCTTTCTTT
clone_size: -; d_call: -; j_call: TRBJ2-5; v_call: TRBV7-6; cdr3_aa: CASSLGTAQETQYF; cdr3_nt: TGTGCCAGCAGCTTAGGGACAGCCCAAGAGACCCAGTACTTC
clone_size: -; d_call: TRBD2; j_call: TRBJ2-5; v_call: TRBV27; cdr3_aa: CASSFGLADKETQYF; cdr3_nt: TGTGCCAGCAGTTTTGGACTAGCGGATAAAGAGACCCAGTACTTC
clone_size: -; d_call: -; j_call: TRBJ2-3; v_call: TRBV6-5; cdr3_aa: CASSYSDSTDTQYF; cdr3_nt: TGTGCCAGCAGTTACTCGGATAGCACAGATACGCAGTATTTT
clone_size: -; d_call: TRBD1; j_call: TRBJ2-2; v_call: TRBV5-1; cdr3_aa: CASSLVWDRATGELFF; cdr3_nt: TGCGCCAGCAGCTTGGTCTGGGACAGGGCCACCGGGGAGCTGTTTTTT
clone_size: -; d_call: -; j_call: TRBJ2-5; v_call: TRBV5-4; cdr3_aa: CASSLARETQYF; cdr3_nt: TGTGCCAGCAGCTTGGCCCGTGAGACCCAGTACTTC
clone_size: -; d_call: TRBD2; j_call: TRBJ2-1; v_call: TRBV14; cdr3_aa: CASSGLAYNEQFF; cdr3_nt: TGTGCCAGCAGTGGACTAGCCTACAATGAGCAGTTCTTC
clone_size: -; d_call: TRBD1; j_call: TRBJ1-6; v_call: TRBV30; cdr3_aa: CAWSGQGGSPLHF; cdr3_nt: TGTGCCTGGAGTGGGCAGGGGGGTTCACCCCTCCACTTT
clone_size: -; d_call: -; j_call: TRBJ1-5; v_call: TRBV6-4; cdr3_aa: CASGPGPRGNQPQHF; cdr3_nt: TGTGCCAGCGGACCCGGACCGAGGGGCAATCAGCCCCAGCATTTT
clone_size: -; d_call: -; j_call: TRBJ1-2; v_call: TRBV11-2; cdr3_aa: CASSPQGPTSYGYTF; cdr3_nt: TGTGCCAGCAGCCCCCAGGGACCCACTAGCTATGGCTACACCTTC
clone_size: once; d_call: -; j_call: TRBJ1-1; v_call: TRBV15; cdr3_aa: CATSRDWVSGREAFF; cdr3_nt: TGTGCCACCAGCAGAGATTGGGTCTCAGGGCGAGAAGCTTTCTTT
clone_size: -; d_call: -; j_call: TRBJ2-5; v_call: TRBV15; cdr3_aa: CATSRGGDQETQYF; cdr3_nt: TGTGCCACCAGCAGAGGGGGCGATCAAGAGACCCAGTACTTC
clone_size: -; d_call: TRBD1; j_call: TRBJ2-7; v_call: TRBV15; cdr3_aa: CATSRDRGTFYEQYF; cdr3_nt: TGTGCCACCAGCAGGGACAGGGGTACTTTCTACGAGCAGTACTTC
clone_size: -; d_call: TRBD2; j_call: TRBJ2-7; v_call: TRBV27; cdr3_aa: CASRAAGTSDYEQYF; cdr3_nt: TGTGCCAGCAGGGCCGCCGGGACTAGCGACTACGAGCAGTACTTC
clone_size: -; d_call: -; j_call: TRBJ1-2; v_call: TRBV10-3; cdr3_aa: CAIRNSGDYGYTF; cdr3_nt: TGTGCCATCAGAAACTCAGGGGACTATGGCTACACCTTC
clone_size: -; d_call: -; j_call: TRBJ2-7; v_call: TRBV11-1; cdr3_aa: CASSNGGDEQYF; cdr3_nt: TGTGCCAGCAGCAACGGCGGGGACGAGCAGTACTTC
clone_size: -; d_call: TRBD1; j_call: TRBJ2-4; v_call: TRBV6-1; cdr3_aa: CASSPRDSQYF; cdr3_nt: TGTGCCAGCAGTCCCCGGGACAGTCAGTACTTC
clone_size: -; d_call: -; j_call: TRBJ2-7; v_call: TRBV11-1; cdr3_aa: CASSLEAGVRYEQYF; cdr3_nt: TGTGCCAGCAGCTTGGAGGCAGGGGTTCGATACGAGCAGTACTTC
clone_size: few; d_call: TRBD1; j_call: TRBJ1-6; v_call: TRBV9; cdr3_aa: CASSVGDRVNSPLHF; cdr3_nt: TGTGCCAGCAGCGTAGGGGACAGGGTCAATTCACCCCTCCACTTT
clone_size: -; d_call: -; j_call: TRBJ2-1; v_call: TRBV29-1; cdr3_aa: CSVDTGLAYNEQFF; cdr3_nt: TGCAGCGTGGATACAGGGTTGGCCTACAATGAGCAGTTCTTC
clone_size: -; d_call: -; j_call: TRBJ2-5; v_call: TRBV28; cdr3_aa: CASSRGETQYF; cdr3_nt: TGTGCCAGCAGTAGGGGAGAGACCCAGTACTTC
clone_size: -; d_call: TRBD1; j_call: TRBJ2-1; v_call: TRBV28; cdr3_aa: CASSFRGRGSNEQFF; cdr3_nt: TGTGCCAGCAGTTTTCGTGGCAGGGGGAGCAATGAGCAGTTCTTC
clone_size: -; d_call: -; j_call: TRBJ2-7; v_call: TRBV28; cdr3_aa: CASTPDSSYEQYF; cdr3_nt: TGTGCCAGCACCCCTGACTCCTCCTACGAGCAGTACTTC
clone_size: -; d_call: -; j_call: TRBJ2-2; v_call: TRBV7-6; cdr3_aa: CASSSTGGAGPGELFF; cdr3_nt: TGTGCCAGCAGCTCCACAGGGGGGGCGGGACCCGGGGAGCTGTTTTTT
clone_size: -; d_call: -; j_call: TRBJ2-2; v_call: TRBV5-1; cdr3_aa: CASSSAGPAGELFF; cdr3_nt: TGCGCCAGCAGCTCAGCAGGTCCCGCCGGGGAGCTGTTTTTT
clone_size: -; d_call: -; j_call: TRBJ2-1; v_call: TRBV6-6; cdr3_aa: CASSAEQFF; cdr3_nt: TGTGCCAGCAGTGCTGAGCAGTTCTTC
clone_size: -; d_call: -; j_call: TRBJ2-7; v_call: TRBV6-6; cdr3_aa: CASTPRSGAREQYF; cdr3_nt: TGTGCCAGCACCCCCCGCTCAGGGGCGCGGGAGCAGTACTTC
clone_size: -; d_call: -; j_call: TRBJ1-2; v_call: TRBV6-1; cdr3_aa: CASSDHRSYYGYTF; cdr3_nt: TGTGCCAGCAGTGACCACAGGAGTTACTATGGCTACACCTTC
clone_size: -; d_call: -; j_call: TRBJ2-2; v_call: TRBV5-1; cdr3_aa: CASSPQDIGELFF; cdr3_nt: TGCGCCAGCAGCCCGCAGGACATAGGGGAGCTGTTTTTT